Sequencing of this T cell receptor (beta chain) was carried out in a study of siplizumab effects on memory and regulatory T cells. Points from the study as a whole: A major contribution to the alloresponse seemed to be made by naive T cells, which seemed more diverse than memory cells. In controls, 26.9% of mappable alloreactive CD4+ clones were Treg-derived on average, versus about 65% with siplizumab.

The study assayed approximately 100,000 TCR templates per sample. Sequencing used immunoSEQ multiplex PCR; TCRdb keeps in-frame clones, though not all of them. Among around 100,000 clones listed, roughly 93% were seen once. For this clone: Its antigen is not identified.

Trimming cost V 4 bases and J 1 base, with 11 bases left between them. CDR3 size: 14 residues. Germline CDR1 SGHRS, CDR2 YFSETQ. The gene calls are TRBV5-1 and TRBJ1-1; tentatively, D is TRBD1 (6 bases). The receptor was derived from a human donor in good health. Sequencing was performed on non-Treg CD4+ T cells sorted from blood. CDR3 DNA sequence: TGCGCCAGCAGCACGGACAGTGAGAACACTGAAGCTTTCTTT. Translating it yields CASSTDSENTEAFF. Filled out from reference TRBV5-1 and TRBJ1-1, the complete variable domain reads KAGVTQTPRYLIKTRGQQVTLSCSPISGHRSVSWYQQTPGQGLQFLFEYFSETQRNKGNFPGRFSGRQFSNSRSEMNVSTLELGDSALYLCASSTDSENTEAFFGQGTRLTVV.